The 30 T cell receptor beta chains below all came from one sample that was sequenced in a study of human T cells and chemical hapten exposure. Time point here: healthy volunteer bleed at 6 weeks. Total RNA was extracted from unfractionated whole blood. MiXCR was run by TCRdb on the RACE reads, yielding one entry per CDR3 protein. The table includes 70,000 to 85,000 distinct CDR3 sequences, 8.6% detected once. Sequencing used whole blood. The origin of the receptors is a male donor in good health. Some clones in this sample may be carry-over from other donors' samples.

V usage is TRBV30 and J usage is TRBJ1-1; D not certain. The CDR3 runs to 12 residues. V lost 3 bases and J 2 bases, leaving 7 bases between the germline ends. CDR1 GTSNPN and CDR2 SVGIG come from the germline V gene (reference sequence). Here the CDR3 reads CAWSFGNTEAFF. The CDR3 nucleotides read TGTGCCTGGAGCTTTGGAAACACTGAAGCTTTCTTT.

The genes are TRBV5-1 and TRBJ1-6; 7 bases are shared with TRBD1. In germline, CDR1 is SGHRS, CDR2 YFSETQ. The CDR3 totals 17 residues. The ends lost 6 bases at V and 7 bases at J; junction bases unmatched: 16. CDR3: CASTETGSGVRNSPLHF. CDR3 bases: TGCGCCAGCACGGAGACAGGGTCGGGAGTGAGGAATTCACCCCTCCACTTT.

This clonotype has a count of ten or more. The chain employs TRBV27 and TRBJ1-5; no clear D. V dropped 8 bases and J dropped 0 bases, with 8 bases sitting between them. Germline lookup yields CDR1 MNHEY and CDR2 SMNVEV (reference sequence). This CDR3 spans 13 amino acids. DNA for the CDR3: TGTGCCAGCGGAGTAAATAGCAATCAGCCCCAGCATTTT. Its protein product is CASGVNSNQPQHF.

This clonotype has only a few counts. The rearrangement links TRBV15 to TRBJ1-4; D is uncertain. This CDR3 comprises 15 residues. V was shortened by 3 bases and J by 4 bases, with 12 bases between the two germline ends. Germline V gene lookup returns CDR1 LNHNV and CDR2 YYDKDF (reference sequence). CDR3 amino acids: CATSRITRGNEKLFF. In nucleotides, the CDR3 is TGTGCCACCAGCAGGATAACTCGGGGTAATGAAAAACTGTTTTTT.

The sample holds a few counts of this clonotype. Here the CDR3 reads CASSLVGTGTDTQYF. The CDR3 bases are TGTGCCAGCAGTTTAGTCGGGACAGGGACAGATACGCAGTATTTT. The chain combines TRBV12-3 or TRBV12-4 with TRBJ2-3; 9 bases are shared with TRBD1. The J segment lost 3 bases and the V segment lost 1 base, leaving 2 bases of the junction unmatched. This CDR3 has 15 residues.

This clonotype has only a few counts. The V gene is TRBV2, the J gene TRBJ2-3; no clear D. Germline V lookup: CDR1 SNHLY, CDR2 FYNNEI. The CDR3 has 15 amino acids. Trimming took off 9 bases at V and 1 base at J, with 17 bases between the two ends. The CDR3 spells CASSLGSGGTDTQYF. The DNA of the CDR3 is TGTGCCAGTAGCTTGGGATCGGGCGGCACAGATACGCAGTATTTT. Based on the CDR3 plus reference TRBV2 and TRBJ2-3, the full variable domain is EPEVTQTPSHQVTQMGQEVILRCVPISNHLYFYWYRQILGQKVEFLVSFYNNEISEKSEIFDDQFSVERPDGSNFTLKIRSTKLEDSAMYFCASSLGSGGTDTQYFGPGTRLTVL.

This clonotype was detected many times. The genes are TRBV6-2 or TRBV6-3 and TRBJ1-1, with D possibly being TRBD1 (5 bases). V shed 6 bases and J shed 4 bases, with 12 bases lying between them. Germline loops: CDR1 MNHEY, CDR2 SVGEGT. The CDR3 covers 13 residues. The DNA of the CDR3 is TGTGCCAGCAGCCGGGGGACGACCACTGAAGCTTTCTTT. Its protein is CASSRGTTTEAFF.

J is TRBJ1-1 and V is TRBV29-1; TRBD1 is a possible D gene (5 bases). Germline V CDR1 and CDR2: SQVTM, ANQGSEA. The ends were cut back, 7 bases at V and 2 bases at J, with 17 bases in the middle. The CDR3 is 14 residues long. CDR3 nucleotides: TGCAGCGCCACCGGGACGGCTTCCAACACTGAAGCTTTCTTT. Protein product: CSATGTASNTEAFF. The whole variable domain, filled in from reference TRBV29-1 and TRBJ1-1, reads SAVISQKPSRDICQRGTSLTIQCQVDSQVTMMFWYRQQPGQSLTLIATANQGSEATYESGFVIDKFPISRPNLTFSTLTVSNMSPEDSSIYLCSATGTASNTEAFFGQGTRLTVV.

This clonotype was counted a few times. The rearrangement joins TRBV5-1 to TRBJ1-6; no reliable D call. Trimming stripped 7 bases from V and 3 bases from J, with 14 bases between. From germline, CDR1 is SGHRS and CDR2 YFSETQ. The CDR3 is 15 amino acids. The CDR3 loop is CASGSQGIYNSPLHF. The CDR3 nucleotides read TGCGCCAGCGGGTCGCAAGGGATCTATAATTCACCCCTCCACTTT.

The V gene is TRBV10-2, the J gene TRBJ2-3; TRBD1 might be the D (6 bases). The germline gives CDR1 WSHSY, CDR2 SAAADI. The CDR3 covers 15 residues. Trimming removed 3 bases from V and 1 base from J, with 11 bases in between. The CDR3 region is CASSEEGHRTDTQYF. DNA for the CDR3: TGCGCCAGCAGTGAAGAGGGACACCGCACAGATACGCAGTATTTT.

J is TRBJ2-3 and V is TRBV12-3 or TRBV12-4, with D uncertain. The CDR3 has 13 residues. The V end lost 4 bases, the J end lost 4 bases, and 9 bases lay between the germline ends. DNA of the CDR3: TGTGCCAGCAGTTCATATAGTTCAGATACGCAGTATTTT. Translated, it gives CASSSYSSDTQYF.

This clonotype was counted ten times or more. This chain connects TRBV6-2 or TRBV6-3 to TRBJ1-5; D not resolved. The V end was cut by 4 bases, the J end by 3 bases, with 7 bases between. This CDR3 region has 13 residues. Germline V CDR1 and CDR2: MNHEY, SVGEGT. CDR3 bases: TGTGCCAGCAGTTTCGGTTCCAATCAGCCCCAGCATTTT. It translates to CASSFGSNQPQHF.

This clonotype was detected ten times or more. This CDR3 reads CASSYSGGPLPYEQYF. The CDR3 DNA sequence: TGTGCCAGCAGTTACTCCGGCGGCCCGCTACCCTACGAGCAGTACTTC. The chain recombines TRBV6-5 with TRBJ2-7; the D is unclear. The V and J ends lost 0 bases and 2 bases respectively, with 14 bases between them. CDR3 size: 16 residues. CDR1 and CDR2 from the germline V gene are MNHEY and SVGAGI.

The chain combines TRBV7-2 with TRBJ2-3; 12 bases are a match to TRBD2. The J segment lost 4 bases and the V segment lost 4 bases, leaving 6 bases of the junction unmatched. There are 16 residues in the CDR3. The germline V gene has CDR1 SGHTA and CDR2 FQGNSA. In DNA form, the CDR3 reads TGTGCCAGCAGCTGGGCTAGCGGGGGGGCCGCAGATACGCAGTATTTT. Translating gives CASSWASGGAADTQYF.

V usage is TRBV6-2 or TRBV6-3 and J usage is TRBJ1-5; a possible D gene is TRBD1 (5 bases). The CDR3 has 12 residues. V gave up 4 bases and J gave up 7 bases, with 8 bases separating them. Germline loops: CDR1 MNHEY, CDR2 SVGEGT. This CDR3 reads CASSSGDQPQHF. In DNA form, the CDR3 reads TGTGCCAGCAGTTCCGGGGACCAGCCCCAGCATTTT.

CDR3 sequence (DNA): TGTGCCAGCAGCTTAGCGTTACACCCCAACGAGCAGTACTTC. This codes for CASSLALHPNEQYF. This chain links TRBV7-9 with TRBJ2-7; D call uncertain. V was cut by 0 bases and J by 5 bases, with 11 bases left in between. Germline values: CDR1 SEHNR, CDR2 FQNEAQ (reference sequence). The CDR3 spans 14 residues.

In DNA, the CDR3 is TGTGCCAGCAGTTTATCTGGCAGAGTCGACACTGAAGCTTTCTTT. This translates into CASSLSGRVDTEAFF. The rearrangement uses TRBV27 and TRBJ1-1; D ambiguous. Germline V gene data show CDR1 as MNHEY and CDR2 as SMNVEV (reference sequence). Trimming stripped 0 bases from V and 3 bases from J, with 11 bases between. CDR3 length: 15 amino acids.

This clonotype has only a few counts. The chain has TRBV6-6 and TRBJ1-5, with a weak D call TRBD1 (5 bases). CDR1 and CDR2 (germline): MNHNY, SVGAGI (reference sequence). With 5 bases removed from V and 6 bases from J, the gap between germline ends came to 11 bases. The CDR3 loop spans 13 amino acids. In DNA form, the CDR3 reads TGTGCCAGCAGTAGCCGGGGGGTTCAGCCCCAGCATTTT. Amino acids: CASSSRGVQPQHF.

This clonotype has a handful of counts. The genes are TRBV12-3 or TRBV12-4 and TRBJ1-2, with 8 bases identical to TRBD1. The CDR3 spans 13 residues. J was trimmed by 4 bases and V by 5 bases; bases with no gene match: 3. The DNA for the CDR3 is TGTGCCAGCAGTCGACAGGGGTTCTATGGCTACACCTTC. Its protein is CASSRQGFYGYTF.

This clonotype was counted at least ten times. The DNA of the CDR3 is TGTGCCAGCAGCCAGATAAAGCGACCCTTAAATTCACCCCTCCACTTT. Protein: CASSQIKRPLNSPLHF. The chain employs TRBV4-2 and TRBJ1-6; no reliable D call. The CDR3 loop spans 16 amino acids. The V gene's germline CDR1 is LGHNA and CDR2 YNFKEQ. Trimming took 3 bases from V and 7 from J, leaving 16 bases between them.

This clonotype was counted between two and nine times. The chain combines TRBV6-5 with TRBJ2-2; D is perhaps TRBD1 (6 bases). Trimming pared 5 bases from V and 3 bases from J, leaving 16 bases between. The germline gives CDR1 MNHEY, CDR2 SVGAGI. The CDR3 covers 16 residues. CDR3 nucleotides: TGTGCCAGCAGTAAGCAGCCGGGACACTACACCGGGGAGCTGTTTTTT. Encoded protein: CASSKQPGHYTGELFF.

This clonotype has at least ten counts. This chain uses TRBV5-4 with TRBJ2-1; 7 positions match TRBD2. The CDR3 has 13 residues. J was trimmed by 7 bases and V by 4 bases; bases with no gene match: 5. CDR1 and CDR2 (germline): SGHNT, YYREEE (reference sequence). This CDR3 is CASSRDYSNEQFF. CDR3 DNA: TGTGCCAGCAGCCGGGACTACTCAAATGAGCAGTTCTTC.

This clonotype has a handful of counts. J is TRBJ1-1 and V is TRBV12-3 or TRBV12-4; 12 bases line up with TRBD1. Losses at the gene ends were 5 bases for V and 2 bases for J; bases not matched to a gene: 9. This CDR3 is 17 amino acids long. DNA for the CDR3: TGTGCCAGCAGTCCCGGGACAGGGGGCCAGGGAAACACTGAAGCTTTCTTT. It translates to CASSPGTGGQGNTEAFF.

J is TRBJ1-6 and V is TRBV4-2, with D hard to call. V lost 0 bases and J 14 bases, leaving 11 bases between the germline ends. The germline V gene has CDR1 LGHNA and CDR2 YNFKEQ. The CDR3 totals 13 residues. The CDR3 here is CASSQDSGPSLHF. CDR3 in DNA: TGTGCCAGCAGCCAAGATTCAGGCCCTTCCCTCCACTTT.

This clonotype occurred a few times. The chain has TRBV20-1 and TRBJ2-3; 10 bases agree with TRBD2. The CDR3 length is 16 residues. The germline CDR1 and CDR2 sequences are DFQATT and SNEGSKA (reference sequence). V shed 1 base and J 3 bases; nucleotides not matched to a gene: 7. This CDR3 reads CSARVSAGGPTDTQYF. CDR3 DNA: TGCAGTGCTAGAGTTTCAGCGGGAGGGCCTACAGATACGCAGTATTTT.

V is TRBV7-9 and J is TRBJ2-1; 8 nucleotides line up with TRBD1. J lost 6 bases, V lost 5 bases, and 15 bases had no gene match. Germline-derived CDR1 and CDR2 are SEHNR and FQNEAQ (reference sequence). This CDR3 has 17 residues. This CDR3 reads CASSLFGQGLVRNEQFF. CDR3 coding DNA: TGTGCCAGCAGCCTCTTCGGACAGGGACTGGTACGCAATGAGCAGTTCTTC.

This clonotype was counted a few times. The chain joins TRBV20-1 to TRBJ1-1; D ambiguous. The CDR3 is 14 residues long. Germline lookup yields CDR1 DFQATT and CDR2 SNEGSKA (reference sequence). V shed 3 bases and J shed 0 bases, with 11 bases lying between them. Here the CDR3 reads CSASAQAMNTEAFF. The CDR3 DNA reads TGCAGTGCTAGTGCTCAGGCGATGAACACTGAAGCTTTCTTT.

This clonotype has just a few counts. The CDR3 loop reads CASLVGRGFDEQFF. CDR3 bases: TGTGCCAGCTTGGTCGGCAGGGGATTCGATGAGCAGTTCTTC. V gene TRBV6-2 or TRBV6-3 combines with J gene TRBJ2-1; possibly TRBD1 for D (6 bases). Looked up from germline, CDR1 is MNHEY and CDR2 is SVGEGT. The CDR3 is 14 amino acids. Trimming took off 8 bases at V and 8 bases at J, with 19 bases between the two ends.

At least ten counts were recorded for this clonotype. The rearrangement joins TRBV7-9 to TRBJ2-4; D is tentatively TRBD1 or TRBD2 (5 bases each). Germline assignment: CDR1 SEHNR and CDR2 FQNEAQ (reference sequence). The CDR3 loop spans 15 amino acids. Trimming pared 4 bases from V and 7 bases from J, leaving 17 bases between. The CDR3 region is CASSSPGTARNIQYF. Written as DNA, the CDR3 is TGTGCCAGCAGCTCCCCCGGGACGGCCCGGAACATTCAGTACTTC.

V gene TRBV7-8 combines with J gene TRBJ1-1; unclear D gene. The CDR3 length is 14 residues. The germline CDR1 and CDR2 sequences are SGHVS and FQNEAQ. V lost 3 bases to trimming and J lost 5 bases, with 13 bases between them. The CDR3 loop reads CASSLYGSSTEAFF. The CDR3, as DNA: TGTGCCAGCAGCTTGTACGGGAGTTCGACTGAAGCTTTCTTT.